This T cell receptor (beta chain) was identified during a study of T-cell memory formation after mild COVID-19. The overall study: Most TCR clusters belonged to a single donor.

Germline values: CDR1 MNHEY, CDR2 SVGEGT. The CDR3 sequence is 15 residues long. Trimming took off 2 bases at V and 2 bases at J, with 13 bases between the two ends. Whole-study results and caveats: Most CD4+ clones that shrank were in CM and EM, while CD8+ ones turned up in EMRA. Within pre-infection memory, some responding clones were found, suggesting cross-reactive memory joined.

This clonotype was counted only a few times. Its target is not known. From 5'RACE with constant-segment primers came TCR alpha and TCR beta cDNA libraries that carried sample barcodes and UMIs. TCRdb fed the 5' RACE reads into MiXCR, producing one record per CDR3 protein. The table includes roughly 400,000 distinct CDR3 sequences, roughly 18% detected once. Sample: PBMCs or a T cell subset sorted from them (not recorded which). The sequence was collected from a man between 18 and 29 years old who had mild COVID-19 (a few samples of this study predate the infection). Cell type and time point are not known. The gene calls are TRBV6-2 or TRBV6-3 and TRBJ2-7; no definite D call. The CDR3 here is CASSYSEAVPYEQYV. DNA for the CDR3: TGTGCCAGCAGTTACAGTGAGGCAGTGCCCTACGAGCAGTACGTC.